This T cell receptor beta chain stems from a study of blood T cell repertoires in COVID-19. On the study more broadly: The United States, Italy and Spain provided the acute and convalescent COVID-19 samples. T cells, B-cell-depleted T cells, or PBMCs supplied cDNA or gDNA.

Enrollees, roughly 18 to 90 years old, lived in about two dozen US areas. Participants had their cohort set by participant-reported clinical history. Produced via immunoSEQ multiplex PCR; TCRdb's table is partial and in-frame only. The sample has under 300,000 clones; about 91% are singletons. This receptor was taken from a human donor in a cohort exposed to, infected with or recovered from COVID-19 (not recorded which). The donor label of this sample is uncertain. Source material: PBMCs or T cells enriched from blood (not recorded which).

This chain's CDR3 is CASGLGHFTDTQYF. The CDR3 region has the DNA TGTGCTAGTGGTTTGGGACATTTCACAGATACGCAGTATTTT. The rearrangement links TRBV12-5 to TRBJ2-3; D gene unclear. The CDR3 has 14 residues. Germline CDR1 and CDR2: LGHNT and FRNRAP. V lost 1 base and J 2 bases, leaving 7 bases between the germline ends.